This TCR beta chain stems from a study of CD8 T cells in Susac syndrome. Roughly 0.45 to 1 ug RNA was reverse transcribed with random hexamers. TCR beta CDR3 was amplified by immunoSEQ multiplex PCR. This amplification extended across 54 Vbeta and 13 Jbeta segments. From the immunoSEQ multiplex PCR reads, TCRdb called clonotypes with MiXCR, one entry per CDR3 protein. This sample has some 180,000 distinct CDR3 sequences, with 90% to 95% found just once. Trimming shortened V by 0 bases and J by 2 bases, and 4 bases separated the two germline ends. Germline assignment: CDR1 MGHRA and CDR2 YSYEKL. This CDR3 region has 13 residues.

Sequenced sample: CD4+ T cells from PBMCs. The genes are TRBV4-1 and TRBJ1-1; D is ambiguous. This TCR was sampled from a human donor with Susac syndrome. CDR3 loop: CASSQDPNTEAFF. The CDR3, as DNA: TGCGCCAGCAGCCAAGATCCCAACACTGAAGCTTTCTTT.